Listed below are T cell receptor beta chains from one sample, sequenced in a study of response to subunit inactivated influenza vaccine. TCRdb reprocessed the RT-PCR reads with MiXCR, giving one entry per CDR3 protein. The repertoire includes 590,000 or so distinct CDR3 sequences, around 13% of them detected once, and 7.5% to 9% sits in the top ten. The specimen was PBMCs from blood, collected 14 to 15 days before vaccination. All receptors come from a man aged 50 to 59 who received an inactivated influenza vaccine. The CDR3 runs from the conserved cysteine through the conserved F or W. A D gene is named only where the DNA matches it firmly. Part of the rows lack a size; the others show once, few, many or a class for expanded clones.

V gene,J gene,D gene,clone size,CDR3 protein,CDR3 DNA
TRBV20-1,TRBJ2-7,TRBD1,few,CSAATGTGYEQYF,TGCAGTGCTGCGACCGGGACAGGGTACGAGCAGTACTTC
TRBV6-5,TRBJ2-7,TRBD2,.,CASSYSSRGVYEQYF,TGTGCCAGCAGTTACTCTTCACGGGGGGTCTACGAGCAGTACTTC
TRBV12-3/TRBV12-4,TRBJ2-1,TRBD1,.,CASSDVAGGFVEQFF,TGTGCCAGCAGTGACGTGGCAGGGGGCTTTGTTGAGCAGTTCTTC
TRBV7-9,TRBJ2-1,.,.,CASSFTALGTSNEQFF,TGTGCCAGCAGCTTCACCGCCCTTGGGACTTCCAATGAGCAGTTCTTC
TRBV5-1,TRBJ2-2,TRBD1,.,CASRPGQGQYTGELFF,TGCGCCAGCAGACCCGGACAGGGACAGTACACCGGGGAGCTGTTTTTT
TRBV12-3/TRBV12-4,TRBJ2-7,TRBD1,few,CASSPTTGGEQYF,TGTGCCAGCAGTCCAACGACAGGGGGCGAGCAGTACTTC
TRBV10-1,TRBJ2-5,TRBD1,.,CASSDIRDRGCGKVQETQYF,TGCGCCAGCAGTGATATCCGGGACAGGGGTTGCGGGAAGGTTCAGGAGACCCAGTACTTC
TRBV10-1,TRBJ2-1,.,.,CASLRASEKASYNEQFF,TGCGCCAGCCTTAGGGCTAGCGAAAAGGCGTCCTACAATGAGCAGTTCTTC
TRBV5-1,TRBJ2-7,.,few,CASSLLQDGSYEQYF,TGCGCCAGCAGCTTGTTGCAAGACGGGTCCTACGAGCAGTACTTC
TRBV25-1,TRBJ2-6,.,.,CASSRAEGHVLTF,TGTGCCAGCAGCCGGGCGGAAGGCCACGTCCTGACTTTC
TRBV20-1,TRBJ2-4,TRBD1,.,CSAGTGGTIQYF,TGCAGTGCTGGGACAGGGGGGACCATTCAGTACTTC
TRBV18,TRBJ2-3,.,once,CASSPQLNTQYF,TGTGCCAGCTCACCACAATTAAATACGCAGTATTTT
TRBV29-1,TRBJ2-1,.,few,CSVEAEAFRQFF,TGCAGCGTTGAAGCGGAAGCCTTTAGGCAGTTCTTC
TRBV10-3,TRBJ1-3,TRBD1,.,CAISSDRAGNTIYF,TGTGCCATCAGCTCCGACAGGGCCGGAAACACCATATATTTT
TRBV29-1,TRBJ1-1,.,.,CSVHPSGTVNTEAFF,TGCAGCGTCCATCCTTCCGGGACGGTGAACACTGAAGCTTTCTTT
TRBV20-1,TRBJ1-1,TRBD1,few,CSAPLSRTGRAFF,TGCAGTGCCCCGTTGTCGCGGACAGGACGGGCTTTCTTT
TRBV7-8,TRBJ2-7,.,.,CASSLGPDWGRVHYEQYF,TGTGCCAGCAGCTTGGGTCCCGACTGGGGGAGAGTCCACTACGAGCAGTACTTC
TRBV29-1,TRBJ2-7,.,.,CSVVGVTLEQYF,TGCAGCGTTGTCGGAGTCACTCTCGAGCAGTACTTC
TRBV20-1,TRBJ2-2,.,.,CSARDRFPNTGELFF,TGCAGTGCTAGAGATAGGTTCCCGAACACCGGGGAGCTGTTTTTT
TRBV9,TRBJ2-3,.,.,CASSVLPSVGTDTQYF,TGTGCCAGCAGCGTTCTCCCCAGCGTGGGAACAGATACGCAGTATTTT
TRBV12-3/TRBV12-4,TRBJ2-7,TRBD1,few,CASSPGQGVPYEQYF,TGTGCCAGCAGTCCGGGACAGGGGGTACCCTACGAGCAGTACTTC
TRBV11-2,TRBJ2-2,TRBD2,.,CASSATSGGPTNTGELFF,TGTGCCAGCAGCGCGACTAGCGGGGGGCCCACGAACACCGGGGAGCTGTTTTTT
TRBV11-2,TRBJ2-7,.,few,CASSLYFNEQYF,TGTGCCAGCAGCTTATATTTCAACGAGCAGTACTTC
TRBV4-3,TRBJ2-3,.,.,CASSQERAGRTSSTDTQYF,TGCGCCAGCAGCCAAGAGAGGGCCGGGCGGACGTCTAGCACAGATACGCAGTATTTT
TRBV3-1,TRBJ2-1,TRBD2,many,CASSRGLAEANEQFF,TGTGCCAGCAGCCGCGGACTAGCGGAAGCAAATGAGCAGTTCTTC
TRBV27,TRBJ1-2,.,.,CASSLNLNYGYTF,TGTGCCAGCAGCCTTAACCTTAACTATGGCTACACCTTC
TRBV7-9,TRBJ2-7,TRBD1,.,CASSDPGTEYEQYF,TGTGCCAGCAGCGATCCGGGGACAGAATACGAGCAGTACTTC
TRBV11-3,TRBJ2-1,.,few,CASSPGGINNEQFF,TGTGCCAGCAGCCCTGGGGGGATAAACAATGAGCAGTTCTTC
TRBV21-1,TRBJ2-4,.,few,CASSKAPGTVAKNIQYF,TGTGCCAGCAGCAAAGCGCCCGGGACAGTAGCCAAAAACATTCAGTACTTC
TRBV29-1,TRBJ2-1,TRBD2,few,CSVGGGTPAPEQFF,TGCAGCGTTGGGGGGGGGACTCCCGCACCTGAGCAGTTCTTC
TRBV29-1,TRBJ2-5,TRBD2,few,CSVHRTSGETQYF,TGCAGCGTCCACCGGACTAGCGGGGAGACCCAGTACTTC
TRBV25-1,TRBJ2-2,TRBD2,.,CASSLRGYNTGELFF,TGTGCCAGCAGTCTGCGGGGGTATAACACCGGGGAGCTGTTTTTT
TRBV5-8,TRBJ2-7,TRBD1,.,CASSLAGQSQQYF,TGTGCCAGCAGCTTGGCGGGACAGTCCCAGCAGTACTTC
TRBV29-1,TRBJ2-3,TRBD2,.,CSVGASGRSPDTQYF,TGCAGCGTTGGGGCTAGCGGGAGATCCCCAGATACGCAGTATTTT
TRBV9,TRBJ2-2,.,.,CASSPRDSLGAGELFF,TGTGCCAGCAGCCCCCGGGACTCCTTGGGGGCCGGGGAGCTGTTTTTT
TRBV7-9,TRBJ2-7,TRBD2,.,CASSLDRLAEQYF,TGTGCCAGCAGCTTAGATCGACTAGCCGAGCAGTACTTC
TRBV6-5,TRBJ1-1,.,.,CASSYRAKGDTEAFF,TGTGCCAGCAGTTACAGGGCAAAGGGAGACACTGAAGCTTTCTTT